These 22 T cell receptor beta chains were all obtained from the same sample, sequenced in a study of cytomegalovirus exposure and HLA in healthy donors. With 60 Vbeta and 13 Jbeta primers, the PCR was carried out. TCRdb's copy holds only in-frame clones and misses some; the assay was immunoSEQ multiplex PCR. Among 120,000 to 150,000 clones listed, almost 80% were seen once. The sample taken for sequencing was PBMCs. The source of these receptors is a woman younger than 45 in good health and CMV-seronegative.

The CDR3 bases are TGTGCCAGCACCGAGTCCCCCCAAGGGGTTGGCTACACCTTC. As protein: CASTESPQGVGYTF. The chain recombines TRBV6-1 with TRBJ1-2, with D maybe TRBD1 (5 bases). This CDR3 spans 14 amino acids. V was pared by 7 bases and J by 7 bases, with 19 bases between. Looked up from germline, CDR1 is MNHNS and CDR2 is SASEGT.

The chain is built from TRBV9 and TRBJ2-2, with 10 nucleotides matching TRBD1. The length of the CDR3 is 18 residues. V shed 3 bases, J shed 0 bases, and the junction held 8 bases outside the gene matches. The germline V gene has CDR1 SGDLS and CDR2 YYNGEE. CDR3 coding DNA: TGTGCCAGCAGCGGACCGACAGGGGGCTTAGCGAACACCGGGGAGCTGTTTTTT. Protein product: CASSGPTGGLANTGELFF.

This chain uses TRBV2 with TRBJ1-6; TRBD1 matches at 8 bases. Germline lookup yields CDR1 SNHLY and CDR2 FYNNEI. The CDR3 is 17 amino acids. After removal of 0 bases from V and 6 bases from J, the junction contained 7 bases not matched to a gene. DNA for the CDR3: TGTGCCAGCAGTGAAGCGCAGTCAGGGGGCTTTAATTCACCCCTCCACTTT. The encoded protein is CASSEAQSGGFNSPLHF.

The gene calls are TRBV6-5 and TRBJ1-2; 7 bases agree with TRBD1. The germline V gene has CDR1 MNHEY and CDR2 SVGAGI. After removal of 2 bases from V and 8 bases from J, the junction contained 8 bases not matched to a gene. The CDR3 is 14 amino acids. CDR3 sequence: CASSYQGGSIGYTF. CDR3 sequence (DNA): TGTGCCAGCAGTTACCAGGGGGGATCTATCGGCTACACCTTC.

The CDR3 region has the DNA TGTGCCAGCAGGCTTGGACAGGCTGGCTGGGGTGAAGCTTTCTTT. Amino acids: CASRLGQAGWGEAFF. The chain joins TRBV2 to TRBJ1-1; 7 bases agree with TRBD1. The length of the CDR3 is 15 residues. Germline CDR1 SNHLY, CDR2 FYNNEI. The trim removed 6 bases at V and 7 bases at J, leaving 14 bases unmatched.

This clone came up once. This chain links TRBV6-5 with TRBJ1-1; D is unresolved. V gave up 2 bases and J gave up 5 bases, with 12 bases separating them. Germline V gene data show CDR1 as MNHEY and CDR2 as SVGAGI. The CDR3 is 14 amino acids. The CDR3 spells CASSYEVPPTEAFF. The CDR3 DNA reads TGTGCCAGCAGTTACGAGGTACCACCTACTGAAGCTTTCTTT.

There are a few counts of this clone. V is TRBV11-2 and J is TRBJ2-5; 13 bases are shared with TRBD2. The CDR3 is 16 residues long. CDR1 is SGHAT, CDR2 FQNNGV, per germline. J was trimmed by 2 bases and V by 1 base; bases with no gene match: 1. CDR3 sequence (DNA): TGTGCCAGCAGCTTAGGGACTAGCGGGGGACAAGAGACCCAGTACTTC. Translation: CASSLGTSGGQETQYF.

This chain connects TRBV28 to TRBJ1-6; no firm D call. V was pared by 7 bases and J by 1 base, with 8 bases between. Germline assignment: CDR1 MDHEN and CDR2 SYDVKM. This CDR3 is built from 14 residues. The CDR3 coding sequence is TGTGCCAGCACCCCGGTTTCCTATAATTCACCCCTCCACTTT. This encodes CASTPVSYNSPLHF.

The chain has TRBV25-1 and TRBJ1-3; possibly TRBD1 for D (6 bases). The ends were cut back, 2 bases at V and 8 bases at J, with 10 bases in the middle. CDR3 length equals 13 residues. Looked up from germline, CDR1 is MGHDK and CDR2 is SYGVNS. The CDR3 here is CASSERGGDTIYF. The CDR3 DNA follows: TGTGCCAGCAGTGAAAGGGGGGGAGACACCATATATTTT.

The chain has TRBV7-9 and TRBJ2-7; D uncertain. The CDR3 is made up of 14 amino acids. V was pared by 1 base and J by 1 base, with 8 bases between. Per the germline V gene, CDR1 is SEHNR and CDR2 is FQNEAQ (reference sequence). The CDR3 coding sequence is TGTGCCAGCAGCTTAGGCAGATCATCCTACGAGCAGTACTTC. This codes for CASSLGRSSYEQYF.

The chain carries TRBV19 and TRBJ1-2, with D hard to call. The germline CDR1 and CDR2 sequences are LNHDA and SQIVND (reference sequence). There are 13 residues in the CDR3. Trimming removed 5 bases from V and 3 bases from J, with 10 bases in between. The chain's CDR3 is CASSSHPDYGYTF. CDR3 in DNA: TGTGCCAGTAGTTCCCACCCGGACTATGGCTACACCTTC.

The V call is TRBV5-4, the J call TRBJ2-4, with 10 bases lining up with TRBD1. Germline-derived CDR1 and CDR2 are SGHNT and YYREEE (reference sequence). V shed 5 bases and J 1 base; nucleotides not matched to a gene: 6. There are 16 residues in the CDR3. DNA of the CDR3: TGTGCCAGCAGTCGACAGGGGGCTCTCGCCAAAAACATTCAGTACTTC. This encodes CASSRQGALAKNIQYF.

This chain connects TRBV28 to TRBJ2-1, with D possibly being TRBD1 (6 bases). CDR3 length equals 15 residues. V was cut by 6 bases and J by 3 bases, with 15 bases left in between. From germline, CDR1 is MDHEN and CDR2 SYDVKM. Here the CDR3 DNA reads TGTGCCAGCAGCTTTACAGGGAAGGGCTACAATGAGCAGTTCTTC. Residues: CASSFTGKGYNEQFF.

The chain has TRBV6-5 and TRBJ1-4; 7 bases map to TRBD1. Looked up from germline, CDR1 is MNHEY and CDR2 is SVGAGI. V shed 5 bases and J 7 bases; nucleotides not matched to a gene: 10. This CDR3 comprises 15 residues. Here the CDR3 DNA reads TGTGCCAGCAGTACCACAGGGGATCGTCCTGAAAAACTGTTTTTT. Protein product: CASSTTGDRPEKLFF.

Relative to its sample, this clone is medium-sized. The chain combines TRBV10-2 with TRBJ1-1, with 7 bases fitting TRBD1. The CDR3 is made up of 14 amino acids. Germline CDR1 WSHSY, CDR2 SAAADI. V was clipped by 5 bases and J by 3 bases; unmatched bases: 6. CDR3 sequence (DNA): TGCGCCAGCAGTCGCTTAGACAGGGACACTGAAGCTTTCTTT. Encoded protein: CASSRLDRDTEAFF.

The chain links TRBV19 to TRBJ1-3; D remains ambiguous. The V end was cut by 3 bases, the J end by 5 bases, with 11 bases between. Germline-derived CDR1 and CDR2 are LNHDA and SQIVND (reference sequence). The CDR3 is made up of 14 amino acids. The CDR3 DNA follows: TGTGCCAGTAGTATCAACACAGATAGAAACACCATATATTTT. Its protein is CASSINTDRNTIYF.

This chain links TRBV30 with TRBJ1-2; D gene ambiguous. From germline, CDR1 is GTSNPN and CDR2 SVGIG (reference sequence). The length of the CDR3 is 11 residues. V was pared by 1 base and J by 10 bases, with 10 bases between. The DNA for the CDR3 is TGTGCCTGGAGTGGTGGCGGGAACTACACCTTC. It specifies CAWSGGGNYTF.

The V and J genes are TRBV6-5 and TRBJ1-4; no reliable D call. The V gene lost 0 bases and the J gene lost 0 bases, with 8 bases spanning the gap. The CDR3 contains 16 residues. Germline V gene data show CDR1 as MNHEY and CDR2 as SVGAGI. The chain's CDR3 is CASSYSQTSTNEKLFF. CDR3 in DNA: TGTGCCAGCAGTTACTCACAGACCTCAACTAATGAAAAACTGTTTTTT.

V is TRBV7-8 and J is TRBJ2-1; TRBD1 agrees at 8 bases. Germline-derived CDR1 and CDR2 are SGHVS and FQNEAQ. Trimming removed 5 bases from V and 15 bases from J; junction bases left unmatched: 12. The CDR3 is 13 amino acids. CDR3 region: CASSPGATGDLFF. The CDR3 DNA follows: TGTGCCAGCAGCCCCGGAGCGACAGGGGATTTGTTCTTC. Drawing the rest from reference TRBV7-8 and TRBJ2-1, the complete variable domain is GAGVSQSPRYKVAKRGQDVALRCDPISGHVSLFWYQQALGQGPEFLTYFQNEAQLDKSGLPSDRFFAERPEGSVSTLKIQRTQQEDSAVYLCASSPGATGDLFFGPGTRLTVL.

The CDR3 is CASSYSAPDRGEAFF. CDR3 nucleotides: TGTGCCAGCAGTTACTCGGCCCCGGACAGGGGTGAAGCTTTCTTT. V and J are TRBV6-5 and TRBJ1-1; 9 nucleotides agree with TRBD1. Unmatched junction bases numbered 6, after V lost 0 bases and J lost 7 bases. Germline V gene data show CDR1 as MNHEY and CDR2 as SVGAGI. CDR3 length: 15 amino acids.

The rearrangement uses TRBV19 and TRBJ1-1, with 7 bases fitting TRBD1. This CDR3 comprises 14 residues. CDR1 and CDR2 from the germline V gene are LNHDA and SQIVND (reference sequence). J gave up 2 bases and V 7 bases, and 7 bases lay outside the gene matches. The CDR3 region is CASTWNRGNTEAFF. The DNA of the CDR3 is TGTGCCAGTACGTGGAACAGGGGAAACACTGAAGCTTTCTTT.

The rearrangement links TRBV5-4 to TRBJ2-3, with D uncertain. Between the trimmed V and J ends, which lost 4 bases and 5 bases, there was a span of 8 bases. The CDR3 sequence is 12 residues long. Germline CDR1 SGHNT, CDR2 YYREEE (reference sequence). The CDR3 protein is CASSIQRDTQYF. CDR3 bases: TGTGCCAGCAGCATACAGAGAGATACGCAGTATTTT.